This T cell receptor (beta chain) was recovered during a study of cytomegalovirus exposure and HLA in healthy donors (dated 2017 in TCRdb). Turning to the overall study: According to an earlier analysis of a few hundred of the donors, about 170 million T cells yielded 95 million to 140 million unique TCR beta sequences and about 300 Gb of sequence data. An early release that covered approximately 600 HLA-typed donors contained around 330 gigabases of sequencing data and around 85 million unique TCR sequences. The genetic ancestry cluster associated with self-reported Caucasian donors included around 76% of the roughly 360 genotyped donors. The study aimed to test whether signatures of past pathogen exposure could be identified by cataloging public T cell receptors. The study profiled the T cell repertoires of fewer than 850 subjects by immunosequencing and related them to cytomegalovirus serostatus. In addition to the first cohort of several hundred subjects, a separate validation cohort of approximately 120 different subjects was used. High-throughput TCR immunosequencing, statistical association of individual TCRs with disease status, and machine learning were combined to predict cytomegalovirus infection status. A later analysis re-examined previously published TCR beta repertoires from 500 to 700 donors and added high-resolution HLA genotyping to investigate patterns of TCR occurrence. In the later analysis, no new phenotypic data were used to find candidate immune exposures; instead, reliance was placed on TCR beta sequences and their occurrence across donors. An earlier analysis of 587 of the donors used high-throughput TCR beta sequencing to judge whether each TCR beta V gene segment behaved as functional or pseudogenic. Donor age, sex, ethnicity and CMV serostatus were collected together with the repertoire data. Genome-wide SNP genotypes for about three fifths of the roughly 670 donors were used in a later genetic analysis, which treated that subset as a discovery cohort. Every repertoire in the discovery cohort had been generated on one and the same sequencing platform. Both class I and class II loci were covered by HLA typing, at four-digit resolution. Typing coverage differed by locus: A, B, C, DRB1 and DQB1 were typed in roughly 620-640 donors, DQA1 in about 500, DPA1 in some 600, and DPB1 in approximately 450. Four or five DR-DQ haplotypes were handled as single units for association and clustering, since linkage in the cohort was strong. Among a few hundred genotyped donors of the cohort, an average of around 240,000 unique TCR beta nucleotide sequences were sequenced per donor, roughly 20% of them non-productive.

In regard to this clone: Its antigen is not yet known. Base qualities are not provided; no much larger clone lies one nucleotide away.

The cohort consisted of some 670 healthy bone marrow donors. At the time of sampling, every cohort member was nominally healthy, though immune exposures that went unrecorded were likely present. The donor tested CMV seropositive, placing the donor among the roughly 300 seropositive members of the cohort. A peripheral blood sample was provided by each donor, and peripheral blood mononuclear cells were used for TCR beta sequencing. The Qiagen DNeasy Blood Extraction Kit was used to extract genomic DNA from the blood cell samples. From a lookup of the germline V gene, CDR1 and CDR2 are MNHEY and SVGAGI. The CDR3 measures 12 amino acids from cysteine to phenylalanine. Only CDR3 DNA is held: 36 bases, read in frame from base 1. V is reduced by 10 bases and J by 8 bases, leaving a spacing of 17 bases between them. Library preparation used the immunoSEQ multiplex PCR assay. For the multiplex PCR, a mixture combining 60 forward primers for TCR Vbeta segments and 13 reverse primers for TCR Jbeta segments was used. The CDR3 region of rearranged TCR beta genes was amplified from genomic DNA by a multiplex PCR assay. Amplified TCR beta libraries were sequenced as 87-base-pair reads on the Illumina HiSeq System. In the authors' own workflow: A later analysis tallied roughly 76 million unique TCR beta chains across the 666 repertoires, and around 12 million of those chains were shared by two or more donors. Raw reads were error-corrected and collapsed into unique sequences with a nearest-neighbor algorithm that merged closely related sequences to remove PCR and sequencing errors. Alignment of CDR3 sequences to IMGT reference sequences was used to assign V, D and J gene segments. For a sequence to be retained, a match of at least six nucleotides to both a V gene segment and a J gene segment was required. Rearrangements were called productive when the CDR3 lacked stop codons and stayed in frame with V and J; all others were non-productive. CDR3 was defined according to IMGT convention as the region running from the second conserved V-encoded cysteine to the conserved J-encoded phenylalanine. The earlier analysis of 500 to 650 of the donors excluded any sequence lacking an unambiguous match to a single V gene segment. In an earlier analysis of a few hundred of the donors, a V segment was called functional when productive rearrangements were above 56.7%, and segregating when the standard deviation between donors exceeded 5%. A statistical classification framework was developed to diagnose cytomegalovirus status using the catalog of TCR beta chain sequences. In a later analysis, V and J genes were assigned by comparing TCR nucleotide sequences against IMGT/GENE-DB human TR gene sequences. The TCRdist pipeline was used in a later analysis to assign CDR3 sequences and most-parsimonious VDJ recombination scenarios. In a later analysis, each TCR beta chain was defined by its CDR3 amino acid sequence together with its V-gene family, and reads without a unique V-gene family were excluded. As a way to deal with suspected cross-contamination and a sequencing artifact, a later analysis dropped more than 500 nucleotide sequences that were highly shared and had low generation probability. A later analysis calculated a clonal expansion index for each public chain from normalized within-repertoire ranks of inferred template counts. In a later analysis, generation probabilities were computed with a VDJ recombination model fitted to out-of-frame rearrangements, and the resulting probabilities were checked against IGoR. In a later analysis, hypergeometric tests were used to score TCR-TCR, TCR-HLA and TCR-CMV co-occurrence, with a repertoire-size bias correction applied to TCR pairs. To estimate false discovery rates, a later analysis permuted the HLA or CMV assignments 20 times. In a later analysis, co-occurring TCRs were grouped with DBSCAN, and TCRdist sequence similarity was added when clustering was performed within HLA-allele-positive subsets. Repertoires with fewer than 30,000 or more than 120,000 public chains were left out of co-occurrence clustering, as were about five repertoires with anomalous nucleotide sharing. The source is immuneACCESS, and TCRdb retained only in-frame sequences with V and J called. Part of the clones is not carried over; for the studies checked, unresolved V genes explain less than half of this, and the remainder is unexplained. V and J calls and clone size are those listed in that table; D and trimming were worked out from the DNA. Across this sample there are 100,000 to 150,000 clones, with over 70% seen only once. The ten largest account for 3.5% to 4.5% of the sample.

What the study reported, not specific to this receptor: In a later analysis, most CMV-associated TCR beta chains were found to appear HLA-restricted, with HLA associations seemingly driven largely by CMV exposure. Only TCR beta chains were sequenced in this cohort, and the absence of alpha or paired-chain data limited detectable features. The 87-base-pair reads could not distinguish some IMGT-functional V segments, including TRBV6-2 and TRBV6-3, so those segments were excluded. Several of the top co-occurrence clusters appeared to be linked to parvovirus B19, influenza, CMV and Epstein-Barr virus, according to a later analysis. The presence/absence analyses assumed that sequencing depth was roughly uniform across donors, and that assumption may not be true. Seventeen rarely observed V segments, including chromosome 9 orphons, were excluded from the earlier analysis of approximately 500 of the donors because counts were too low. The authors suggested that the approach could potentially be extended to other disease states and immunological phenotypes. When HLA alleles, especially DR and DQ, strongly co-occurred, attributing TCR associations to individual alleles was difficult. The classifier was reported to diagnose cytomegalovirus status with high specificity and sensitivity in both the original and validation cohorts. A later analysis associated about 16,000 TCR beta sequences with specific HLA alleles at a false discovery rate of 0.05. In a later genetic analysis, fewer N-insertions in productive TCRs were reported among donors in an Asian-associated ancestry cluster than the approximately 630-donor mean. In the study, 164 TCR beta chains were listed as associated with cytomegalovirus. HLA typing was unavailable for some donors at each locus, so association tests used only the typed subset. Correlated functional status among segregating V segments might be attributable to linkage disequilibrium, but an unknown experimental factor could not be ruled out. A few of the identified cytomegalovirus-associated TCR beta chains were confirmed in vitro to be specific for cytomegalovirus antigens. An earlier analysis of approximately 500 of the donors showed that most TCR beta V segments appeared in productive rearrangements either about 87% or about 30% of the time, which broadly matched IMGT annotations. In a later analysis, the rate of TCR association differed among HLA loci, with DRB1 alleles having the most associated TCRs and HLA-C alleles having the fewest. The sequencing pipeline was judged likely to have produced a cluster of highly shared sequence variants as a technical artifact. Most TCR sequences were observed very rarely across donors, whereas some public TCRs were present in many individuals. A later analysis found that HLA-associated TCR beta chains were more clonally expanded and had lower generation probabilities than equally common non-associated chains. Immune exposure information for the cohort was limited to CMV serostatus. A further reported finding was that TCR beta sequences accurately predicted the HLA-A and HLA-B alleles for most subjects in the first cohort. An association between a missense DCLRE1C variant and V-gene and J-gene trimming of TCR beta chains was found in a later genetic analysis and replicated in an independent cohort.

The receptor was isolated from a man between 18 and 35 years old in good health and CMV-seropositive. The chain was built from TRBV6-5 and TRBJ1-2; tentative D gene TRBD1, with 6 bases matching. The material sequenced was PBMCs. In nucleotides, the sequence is TGTGCCACCGGTACAGGGTCCAAAGGCTACACCTTC. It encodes CATGTGSKGYTF.